Below, 5 T cell receptor beta chains from the same sample are listed, as sequenced in a study of post-analysis software for immune sequencing data. Points from the study as a whole: Patients had higher frequencies than controls of roughly five TRBV segments, including TRBV5-6, TRBV5-1 and TRBV20-1.

The authors incorporated unique molecular identifiers into the TCR beta cDNA libraries. A single record per CDR3 protein comes from TCRdb applying MiXCR to the PCR reads. The data show about 620,000 distinct CDR3 sequences, around 47% seen once. No antigen is known for these receptors. Sequenced sample: blood. These receptors originate from a girl aged 10 to 17 with multiple sclerosis.

The chain couples TRBV12-3 or TRBV12-4 to TRBJ1-2; 10 bases align to TRBD1. V was pared by 3 bases and J by 7 bases, with 8 bases of the junction left unmatched. The length of the CDR3 is 15 residues. The CDR3 spells CASSLIGTGAGGYTF. DNA of the CDR3: TGTGCCAGCAGTTTGATCGGGACAGGGGCGGGTGGCTACACCTTC.

The V call is TRBV13, the J call TRBJ2-4; 10 bases are shared with TRBD2. The J call may not be correct, given that the DNA end is closer to TRBJ2-7. This CDR3 is built from 15 residues. Germline V gene lookup returns CDR1 PRHDT and CDR2 FYEKMQ (reference sequence). The CDR3 is CASSCQREGVYEQYF. DNA of the CDR3: TGTGCCAGCAGCTGCCAGCGGGAGGGAGTCTACGAGCAGTACTTC.

This clonotype was counted between two and nine times. The chain couples TRBV6-5 to TRBJ2-5, with D hard to call. The germline V gene encodes CDR1 MNHEY and CDR2 SVGAGI. Trimming took 2 bases from V and 0 from J, leaving 10 bases between them. The CDR3 length is 15 residues. Here the CDR3 DNA reads TGTGCCAGCAGTTACGTTAGTCACTACCAAGAGACCCAGTACTTC. It specifies CASSYVSHYQETQYF.

The V and J genes are TRBV7-2 and TRBJ2-2; D tentatively fits TRBD1 or TRBD2 (5 bases each). Looked up from germline, CDR1 is SGHTA and CDR2 is FQGNSA. V shed 5 bases and J shed 6 bases, with 16 bases lying between them. The CDR3 spans 15 residues. CDR3 DNA sequence: TGTGCCAGCAGCCGGGGACCCCAAGCGGCCGGGGAGCTGTTTTTT. Protein sequence: CASSRGPQAAGELFF.

As concerns this clonotype: A much bigger clone sits one base away, suggesting this may be a read error. The rearrangement joins TRBV7-2 to TRBJ1-5, with 8 nucleotides matching TRBD1. V lost 5 bases, J lost 6 bases, and 3 bases stayed unmatched. CDR1 and CDR2 (germline): SGHTA, FQGNSA. The CDR3 extends over 13 amino acids. The CDR3 sequence is CASSIDRGQPQHF. The CDR3 DNA follows: TGTGCCAGCAGCATCGACAGGGGTCAGCCCCAGCATTTT.